This T cell receptor beta chain was identified in a study of blood T cell repertoires in COVID-19. The wider study: The United States, Italy and Spain supplied acute and convalescent COVID-19 samples.

This clone was observed a handful of times. Germline values: CDR1 MNHEY, CDR2 SVGAGI. V dropped 7 bases and J dropped 6 bases, with 7 bases sitting between them. This CDR3 has 11 amino acids. This table comes from immunoSEQ multiplex PCR, and its TCRdb copy is limited to in-frame clones, with some not included. The repertoire consists of about 130,000 clones, with 85% occurring once and the leading ten covering less than 8.5%. The sample taken for sequencing was peripheral blood. The V and J genes are TRBV6-5 and TRBJ2-1; no definite D call. The clonotype originates from a man at least 80 years old with active or convalescent COVID-19. The CDR3 coding sequence is TGTGCCAGCAAAGCTGTCAATGAGCAGTTCTTC. Residues: CASKAVNEQFF.